The 14 T cell receptor beta chains reported below all come from one sample, sequenced in a study of blood T cell repertoires in COVID-19. Produced via immunoSEQ multiplex PCR; TCRdb's table is partial and in-frame only. The sample includes about 160,000 clones, around 82% of them seen just once. Sequenced input: peripheral blood. The receptors originated from an elderly woman with active or convalescent COVID-19.

The chain carries TRBV5-5 and TRBJ1-3; 9 positions agree with TRBD1. Germline V gene sequence: CDR1 SGHKS, CDR2 YYEKEE (reference sequence). V was clipped by 3 bases and J by 4 bases; unmatched bases: 20. The CDR3 runs to 20 residues. CDR3 sequence reads: CASSYALPQPGTGRGNTIYF. The DNA for the CDR3 is TGTGCCAGCAGCTATGCCCTGCCCCAACCCGGGACAGGGAGAGGAAACACCATATATTTT.

The rearrangement uses TRBV5-1 and TRBJ1-1, with TRBD1 matching over 9 bases. The germline V gene has CDR1 SGHRS and CDR2 YFSETQ. V shed 8 bases and J 3 bases; nucleotides not matched to a gene: 8. The CDR3 has 14 amino acids. CDR3 region: CASRTGAVDTEAFF. For the CDR3, the DNA is TGCGCCAGTCGGACAGGGGCAGTTGACACTGAAGCTTTCTTT.

Written as DNA, the CDR3 is TGCGCCAGCAGGGCGGACAGGGGGGTGAACACTGAAGCTTTCTTT. Translated, it gives CASRADRGVNTEAFF. V usage is TRBV10-1 and J usage is TRBJ1-1, with 10 bases fitting TRBD1. The CDR3 length is 15 residues. The germline gives CDR1 WNHNN, CDR2 SYGVQD (reference sequence). Trimming at V came to 6 bases and at J to 0 bases, leaving 4 bases not matched to a gene.

The chain links TRBV6-5 to TRBJ1-2; tentative D call: TRBD1 (5 bases). This CDR3 contains 13 residues. Germline CDR1 reads MNHEY; CDR2 reads SVGAGI. Between the trimmed V and J ends, which lost 5 bases and 3 bases, there was a span of 10 bases. The CDR3 bases are TGTGCCAGCAGTCGAGGAGGGGACTATGGCTACACCTTC. The encoded protein is CASSRGGDYGYTF.

V and J are TRBV10-3 and TRBJ1-2, with D perhaps TRBD1 (5 bases). CDR3 length: 13 residues. CDR1 is ENHRY, CDR2 SYGVKD, per germline. Trimming cost V 5 bases and J 2 bases, with 9 bases left between them. The CDR3 region has the DNA TGTGCCATCAGTCAGCAGGGAAACTATGGCTACACCTTC. This encodes CAISQQGNYGYTF.

This clone was detected only once. The rearrangement links TRBV2 to TRBJ2-6, with 7 bases that match TRBD1. Trimming cost V 7 bases and J 2 bases; bases outside gene matches: 2. CDR1 is SNHLY, CDR2 FYNNEI, per germline. The CDR3 sequence is 14 residues long. The CDR3 protein is CASTDRAGANVLTF. For the CDR3, the DNA is TGTGCCAGCACCGACAGGGCTGGGGCCAACGTCCTGACTTTC.

V gene TRBV28 combines with J gene TRBJ2-1; 9 bases align to TRBD2. Losses at the gene ends were 3 bases for V and 2 bases for J; bases not matched to a gene: 5. The CDR3 has 16 residues. CDR1 MDHEN and CDR2 SYDVKM come from the germline V gene. The CDR3 bases are TGTGCCAGCAGTTTTGGACTAGCGAAGACCTACAATGAGCAGTTCTTC. Translation: CASSFGLAKTYNEQFF. Full variable domain (remainder filled in from reference TRBV28 and TRBJ2-1): DVKVTQSSRYLVKRTGEKVFLECVQDMDHENMFWYRQDPGLGLRLIYFSYDVKMKEKGDIPEGYSVSREKKERFSLILESASTNQTSMYLCASSFGLAKTYNEQFFGPGTRLTVL.

The chain has TRBV29-1 and TRBJ1-2; D gene ambiguous. Germline V gene lookup returns CDR1 SQVTM and CDR2 ANQGSEA. The CDR3 runs 13 residues. Trimming removed 1 base at V and 2 bases at J, with 8 bases between. The CDR3 sequence: CSVEARENYGYTF. For the CDR3, the DNA is TGCAGCGTTGAAGCCCGAGAGAACTATGGCTACACCTTC.

This chain connects TRBV5-4 to TRBJ2-3; D possibly corresponds to TRBD1 (6 bases). Germline V gene sequence: CDR1 SGHNT, CDR2 YYREEE (reference sequence). The germline V and J ends were trimmed by 4 bases and 2 bases, with 11 bases remaining between them. This CDR3 region has 14 residues. CDR3 sequence (DNA): TGTGCCAGCAGCGACGGACAGCCCACAGATACGCAGTATTTT. This translates into CASSDGQPTDTQYF.

The genes are TRBV7-3 and TRBJ2-2, with 10 positions matching TRBD2. V was clipped by 2 bases and J by 6 bases; unmatched bases: 9. The CDR3 covers 17 residues. Germline CDR1 and CDR2: SGHTA and FQGTGA. In DNA form, the CDR3 reads TGTGCCAGCAGCTTAGCTAGCGGGAGTAGGGGCGCCGGGGAGCTGTTTTTT. Encoded protein: CASSLASGSRGAGELFF.

The J gene is TRBJ1-2, the V gene TRBV3-1 (or the pseudogene TRBV3-2); no firm D call. Trimming took off 4 bases at V and 2 bases at J, with 11 bases between the two ends. The CDR3 spans 14 residues. The germline CDR1 and CDR2 sequences are LGHDT and YNNKEL (reference sequence). The CDR3 protein is CASSPATQNYGYTF. The CDR3 bases are TGTGCCAGCAGCCCGGCCACACAGAACTATGGCTACACCTTC.

The chain recombines TRBV4-1 with TRBJ2-1, with 13 nucleotides matching TRBD2. CDR1 and CDR2 from the germline V gene are MGHRA and YSYEKL. The V and J ends lost 3 bases and 9 bases, in that order; junction bases with no gene match: 11. There are 17 residues in the CDR3. The CDR3 DNA reads TGCGCCAGCAGCCATATTGGACTAGCGGGAGCCCAGGTTGAGCAGTTCTTC. Residues: CASSHIGLAGAQVEQFF.

This clone was counted between two and nine times. The chain recombines TRBV6-5 with TRBJ1-6; D gene ambiguous. V dropped 7 bases and J dropped 8 bases, with 15 bases sitting between them. This CDR3 comprises 14 residues. Per germline, CDR1 MNHEY and CDR2 SVGAGI. DNA of the CDR3: TGTGCCAGCAACAAGGGAGTTTCGGATTCACCCCTCCACTTT. This codes for CASNKGVSDSPLHF.

This chain uses TRBV5-1 with TRBJ1-2, with D hard to call. The V end was cut by 0 bases, the J end by 7 bases, with 10 bases between. Germline loops: CDR1 SGHRS, CDR2 YFSETQ. CDR3 size: 13 residues. DNA for the CDR3: TGCGCCAGCAGCTTGGCGTCACGGGGTGGCTACACCTTC. It translates to CASSLASRGGYTF.